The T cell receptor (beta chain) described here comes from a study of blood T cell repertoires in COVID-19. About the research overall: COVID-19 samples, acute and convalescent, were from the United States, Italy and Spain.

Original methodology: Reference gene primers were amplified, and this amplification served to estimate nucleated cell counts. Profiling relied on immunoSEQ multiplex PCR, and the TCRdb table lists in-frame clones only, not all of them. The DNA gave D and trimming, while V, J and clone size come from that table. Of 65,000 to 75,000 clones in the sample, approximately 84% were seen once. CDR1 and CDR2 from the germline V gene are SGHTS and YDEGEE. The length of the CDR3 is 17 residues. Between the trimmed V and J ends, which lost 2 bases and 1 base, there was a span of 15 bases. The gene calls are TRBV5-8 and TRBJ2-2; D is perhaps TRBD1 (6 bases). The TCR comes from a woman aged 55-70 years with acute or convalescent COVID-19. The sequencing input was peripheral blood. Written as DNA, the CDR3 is TGTGCCAGCAGCTTCCTTTTGGGACAACGGAACACCGGGGAGCTGTTTTTT. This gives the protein CASSFLLGQRNTGELFF.